Presented here are 15 T cell receptor beta chains from one specimen sequenced in a study of glioma-infiltrating T cells after dendritic cell vaccination. Profiling relied on immunoSEQ multiplex PCR, and the TCRdb table lists in-frame clones only, not all of them. The profile covers roughly 51,000 clones, with approximately 83% appearing a single time and 11% taken by the ten largest. The sample here was blood, taken before dendritic cell vaccination. The source is a human donor with glioblastoma.

CDR3 DNA: TGTGCCAGCAGCTTAGTCCCCCGGACTCGTCGAAACACCATATATTTT. Translated, it gives CASSLVPRTRRNTIYF. This chain links TRBV11-2 with TRBJ1-3; D unresolved. Per the germline V gene, CDR1 is SGHAT and CDR2 is FQNNGV. This CDR3 region has 16 residues. Deletions cut 1 base from V and 5 bases from J, with 15 bases between.

V usage is TRBV7-9 and J usage is TRBJ1-2, with TRBD1 identical over 8 bases. After removal of 3 bases from V and 0 bases from J, the junction contained 3 bases not matched to a gene. The CDR3 covers 15 residues. CDR1 and CDR2 from the germline V gene are SEHNR and FQNEAQ (reference sequence). The CDR3 region is CASSFPGQANYGYTF. The CDR3 DNA reads as TGTGCCAGCAGCTTTCCGGGACAGGCTAACTATGGCTACACCTTC.

The chain joins TRBV7-6 to TRBJ2-3; 11 bases match TRBD2. Trimming took 4 bases from V and 4 from J; bases not matched to a gene: 4. The CDR3 is 15 residues long. The germline gives CDR1 SGHVS, CDR2 FNYEAQ. In nucleotides, the CDR3 is TGTGCCAGCAGCTCCTTAGCGGGAGGGGCAGATACGCAGTATTTT. This encodes CASSSLAGGADTQYF.

The chain is built from TRBV30 and TRBJ2-1; TRBD2 matches at 8 bases. The CDR3 is 15 residues long. V lost 0 bases and J lost 4; bases outside the gene matches: 5. Germline V gene lookup returns CDR1 GTSNPN and CDR2 SVGIG (reference sequence). CDR3: CAWSVVAGGYNEQFF. The CDR3 nucleotides read TGTGCCTGGAGTGTCGTGGCGGGAGGTTACAATGAGCAGTTCTTC.

This clone was observed a single time. The chain is built from TRBV5-5 and TRBJ2-4; tentatively, D is TRBD2 (6 bases). Germline loops: CDR1 SGHKS, CDR2 YYEKEE (reference sequence). This CDR3 is 14 amino acids long. Trimming took off 2 bases at V and 2 bases at J, with 8 bases between the two ends. CDR3 nucleotide sequence: TGTGCCAGCAGCTTTGGACTAACCAAAAACATTCAGTACTTC. It codes for CASSFGLTKNIQYF.

The chain recombines TRBV27 with TRBJ1-1; perhaps TRBD1 as D (5 bases). The CDR3 runs 15 residues. Germline CDR1 and CDR2: MNHEY and SMNVEV (reference sequence). V lost 1 base and J lost 12, with 21 bases in between. The chain's CDR3 is CASSLFGLGGIRTFF. For the CDR3, the DNA is TGTGCCAGCAGTTTATTTGGCCTTGGGGGGATAAGGACTTTCTTT.

The sample holds a few counts of this clone. This chain uses TRBV7-2 with TRBJ2-3; the match to TRBD1 covers 7 bases. Trimming took 6 bases from V and 4 from J; bases not matched to a gene: 10. Germline-derived CDR1 and CDR2 are SGHTA and FQGNSA. The CDR3 has 15 amino acids. The CDR3 bases are TGTGCCAGCAGTCCCGGGACAGTGAGGGCAGATACGCAGTATTTT. Translated, it gives CASSPGTVRADTQYF.

This clone appeared a single time. The chain employs TRBV14 and TRBJ1-1; TRBD1 agrees at 7 bases. Germline values: CDR1 SGHDN, CDR2 FVKESK. This CDR3 has 15 residues. J gave up 1 base and V 4 bases, and 6 bases lay outside the gene matches. The CDR3 coding sequence is TGTGCCAGCAGCCTAGGGTACAGGGGGAACACTGAAGCTTTCTTT. Translation: CASSLGYRGNTEAFF.

The chain recombines TRBV2 with TRBJ2-7, with TRBD2 as a possible D gene (5 bases). Germline lookup yields CDR1 SNHLY and CDR2 FYNNEI. The length of the CDR3 is 12 residues. Trimming removed 7 bases from V and 2 bases from J, with 9 bases in between. The CDR3: CASKIGAYEQYF. The CDR3 nucleotides read TGTGCCAGCAAAATCGGGGCCTACGAGCAGTACTTC.

Only a few counts were recorded for this clone. The chain joins TRBV5-8 to TRBJ1-1; no clear D gene. The CDR3 sequence is 14 residues long. V was trimmed by 6 bases and J by 0 bases, leaving 12 bases between them. Germline assignment: CDR1 SGHTS and CDR2 YDEGEE. Here the CDR3 DNA reads TGTGCCAGCAACGGGTGGGTGATGAACACTGAAGCTTTCTTT. Its translation: CASNGWVMNTEAFF.

This chain uses TRBV5-1 with TRBJ2-3; the match to TRBD2 covers 14 bases. This CDR3 has 17 residues. Germline CDR1 SGHRS, CDR2 YFSETQ. Trimming cost V 2 bases and J 5 bases; bases outside gene matches: 7. The CDR3, as DNA: TGCGCCAGCAGCTTCGGGACTAGCGGGAGCAGTTTAGATACGCAGTATTTT. Amino acid sequence: CASSFGTSGSSLDTQYF.

CDR3 protein: CASSPQGASNTGELFF. CDR3 nucleotide sequence: TGTGCCAGCTCACCACAGGGGGCCTCGAACACCGGGGAGCTGTTTTTT. The rearrangement joins TRBV18 to TRBJ2-2, with 7 bases that match TRBD1. Trimming removed 1 base from V and 0 bases from J; junction bases left unmatched: 2. Germline loops: CDR1 KGHSH, CDR2 LQKENI. The CDR3 consists of 16 residues. Full variable domain (remainder filled in from reference TRBV18 and TRBJ2-2): NAGVMQNPRHLVRRRGQEARLRCSPMKGHSHVYWYRQLPEEGLKFMVYLQKENIIDESGMPKERFSAEFPKEGPSILRIQQVVRGDSAAYFCASSPQGASNTGELFFGEGSRLTVL.

The rearrangement uses TRBV5-4 and TRBJ2-5; 8 bases are shared with TRBD2. Germline CDR1 and CDR2: SGHNT and YYREEE (reference sequence). V lost 4 bases, J lost 5 bases, and 4 bases stayed unmatched. The CDR3 runs to 13 residues. The CDR3 region is CASSRGGSETQYF. The CDR3, as DNA: TGTGCCAGCAGCCGGGGGGGGAGTGAGACCCAGTACTTC. Looking up the rest from reference TRBV5-4 and TRBJ2-5 gives the full variable domain: ETGVTQSPTHLIKTRGQQVTLRCSSQSGHNTVSWYQQALGQGPQFIFQYYREEENGRGNFPPRFSGLQFPNYSSELNVNALELDDSALYLCASSRGGSETQYFGPGTRLLVL.

The chain recombines TRBV7-2 with TRBJ2-3; 8 bases align to TRBD2. Germline V gene sequence: CDR1 SGHTA, CDR2 FQGNSA. The J segment lost 2 bases and the V segment lost 5 bases, leaving 6 bases of the junction unmatched. There are 15 residues in the CDR3. This CDR3 is CASSPRGGNTDTQYF. The DNA for the CDR3 is TGTGCCAGCAGCCCCCGGGGGGGAAACACAGATACGCAGTATTTT. Complete variable domain (other parts from reference TRBV7-2 and TRBJ2-3): GAGVSQSPSNKVTEKGKDVELRCDPISGHTALYWYRQSLGQGLEFLIYFQGNSAPDKSGLPSDRFSAERTGGSVSTLTIQRTQQEDSAVYLCASSPRGGNTDTQYFGPGTRLTVL.

This rearrangement joins TRBV19 to TRBJ1-1, with a weak D call TRBD1 (6 bases). Germline assignment: CDR1 LNHDA and CDR2 SQIVND (reference sequence). The CDR3 contains 17 residues. V shed 1 base and J shed 4 bases, with 19 bases lying between them. CDR3 nucleotides: TGTGCCAGTAGTATAGCGTGGCAGGGGTCTAGGGGCACTGAAGCTTTCTTT. It codes for CASSIAWQGSRGTEAFF.